The TCR beta chain described here comes from a study of blood T cell repertoires in COVID-19. Study-level information: The analysed material was cDNA or gDNA that came from T cells, B-cell-depleted T cells, or PBMCs.

Clones were read by immunoSEQ multiplex PCR, and TCRdb kept only the in-frame ones, dropping some. The data contain tens of thousands of clones, approximately 91% of them singletons. The CDR3 loop spans 13 amino acids. With 3 bases removed from V and 3 bases from J, the gap between germline ends came to 9 bases. CDR1 and CDR2 (germline): LNHDA, SQIVND (reference sequence). Sequenced sample: peripheral blood. The V call is TRBV19, the J call TRBJ2-7; D is unresolved. The sequence was obtained from a man in his fifties with acute or convalescent COVID-19. CDR3 bases: TGTGCCAGTAGTATGATACATCTCTACGAGCAGTACTTC. Protein sequence: CASSMIHLYEQYF.